This T cell receptor beta chain was retrieved from a study of blood T cell repertoires in COVID-19. Whole-study context: Samples came from the United States, Italy and Spain, spanning acute and convalescent COVID-19. The cDNA or gDNA used as material had been derived from T cells, B-cell-depleted T cells, or PBMCs.

As handled by the study authors: Reference gene primer amplification gave estimated nucleated cell counts. Assay: immunoSEQ multiplex PCR; the TCRdb copy retains only in-frame clones and omits some. V and J calls and clone size are those listed in that table; D and trimming were worked out from the DNA. The repertoire holds 150,000 to 200,000 clones, with 84% as singletons. In assigning cohorts, the study relied on participant-reported clinical history. This clone was observed a handful of times. The source of this sequence is a woman aged 45-59 years who had recovered from COVID-19. What was sequenced was PBMCs or T cells enriched from blood (not recorded which).

CDR3 sequence: CASSHVGGQETQYF. In DNA, the CDR3 is TGTGCCAGCAGCCACGTTGGAGGTCAAGAGACCCAGTACTTC. The rearrangement joins TRBV6-2 or TRBV6-3 to TRBJ2-5; a possible D gene is TRBD2 (5 bases). The CDR3 is 14 residues long. Trimming cost V 6 bases and J 2 bases, with 13 bases left between them. Germline CDR1 and CDR2: MNHEY and SVGEGT.